Presented here are 2 T cell receptor beta chains from one specimen sequenced in a study of T cell responses to AZD1222 COVID-19 vaccine. TCRdb's copy holds only in-frame clones and misses some; the assay was immunoSEQ multiplex PCR. The sample lists over 65,000 clones; about 92% were seen once. The sequences come from peripheral blood, collected 28 days after the second AZD1222 dose. The source is an adult who received the AZD1222 COVID-19 vaccine.

This chain uses TRBV27 with TRBJ2-1; 7 bases agree with TRBD2. Germline V CDR1 and CDR2: MNHEY, SMNVEV (reference sequence). The CDR3 totals 15 residues. J lost 0 bases, V lost 5 bases, and 4 bases had no gene match. The chain's CDR3 is CASSPKRGSYNEQFF. DNA for the CDR3: TGTGCCAGCAGTCCGAAGCGGGGCTCCTACAATGAGCAGTTCTTC.

The rearrangement uses TRBV14 and TRBJ1-2; D is perhaps TRBD1 (6 bases). The V gene lost 1 base and the J gene lost 4 bases, with 13 bases spanning the gap. This CDR3 has 15 amino acids. The germline CDR1 and CDR2 sequences are SGHDN and FVKESK. CDR3 amino acids: CASSQAPDSSYGYTF. The CDR3 DNA sequence: TGTGCCAGCAGCCAAGCCCCGGACAGCTCCTATGGCTACACCTTC.